This T cell receptor (beta chain) came from a study of blood T cell repertoires in COVID-19. Turning to the study itself: The United States, Italy and Spain were the sources of the acute and convalescent COVID-19 samples. Nucleic acid was either cDNA or gDNA, and it came from T cells, B-cell-depleted T cells, or PBMCs.

Authors' analysis steps: Reference gene primer amplification yielded estimated nucleated cell counts. TCRdb's copy holds only in-frame clones and misses some; the assay was immunoSEQ multiplex PCR. V, J and clone size were drawn from that table, and D and trimming were deduced from the DNA. The profile shows around 50,000 clones, 86% of them singletons. The TCR was taken from a human donor in a cohort sampled during active COVID-19. Sequenced material: peripheral blood.

The CDR3 spells CASSPDREGQPQHF. CDR3 in DNA: TGTGCCAGCTCCCCGGACAGGGAAGGTCAGCCCCAGCATTTT. The chain links TRBV18 to TRBJ1-5; 8 positions agree with TRBD1. The J segment lost 6 bases and the V segment lost 6 bases, leaving 7 bases of the junction unmatched. The CDR3 runs 14 residues. Germline lookup yields CDR1 KGHSH and CDR2 LQKENI.